The 21 T cell receptor beta chains given below trace back to one sample, sequenced in a study of vaccination and CD4 T cells after COVID-19 (dated by TCRdb to between 2021 and 2024). Receptor libraries were prepared by PCR. Data came from an Illumina iSeq 100. DNA from cultured CD4+ T cells was subjected to TCR sequencing with the Oncomine TCR Beta short-read assay at the Johns Hopkins FTIC core. In-frame beta chains were kept once TCRdb had trimmed the public reads at Q25 with fastp and called clones with MiXCR. Rows merge per CDR3 protein into single entries with the most common DNA and genes. Counted in this sample were more than 9,000 distinct CDR3 sequences; around 55% of them appeared once. The top ten constitute around 31% of the sample. What these receptors recognize is not known. In the paper's terms, the treatment or condition label means: approximately 9-day PBMC culture with coronavirus spike peptide pools or control peptides (ViraFEST assay).

The sample was CD4+ T cells from blood, cultured in vitro. These receptors came from a human donor who had recovered from COVID-19.

The chain combines TRBV28 with TRBJ1-2; 8 positions match TRBD1. Germline V gives CDR1 MDHEN, CDR2 SYDVKM. This CDR3 region has 14 residues. V was clipped by 3 bases and J by 4 bases; unmatched bases: 4. In nucleotides, the CDR3 is TGTGCCAGCAGTTTCGGACAGGGCTCCTATGGCTACACCTTC. Residues: CASSFGQGSYGYTF.

J is TRBJ2-2 and V is TRBV6-1; 10 positions agree with TRBD2. V was pared by 7 bases and J by 0 bases, with 11 bases of the junction left unmatched. Per germline, CDR1 MNHNS and CDR2 SASEGT. The CDR3 has 18 amino acids. The chain's CDR3 is CASTRDGGLAANTGELFF. The DNA of the CDR3 is TGTGCCAGCACCCGGGACGGAGGACTAGCGGCGAACACCGGGGAGCTGTTTTTT.

The chain links TRBV25-1 to TRBJ2-2; TRBD1 matches 10 bases. Germline CDR1 is MGHDK and CDR2 is SYGVNS. The CDR3 extends over 16 amino acids. J lost 3 bases, V lost 3 bases, and 4 bases had no gene match. The CDR3, as DNA: TGTGCCAGCAGTGACCCCGGACAGGGGGACACCGGGGAGCTGTTTTTT. Residues: CASSDPGQGDTGELFF.

The sample holds a few counts of this clonotype. This rearrangement joins TRBV7-2 to TRBJ1-2; a weak D match, TRBD1 (6 bases). The CDR3 runs to 14 residues. Germline V gives CDR1 SGHTA, CDR2 FQGNSA. Deletions cut 5 bases from V and 2 bases from J, with 12 bases between. The CDR3 bases are TGTGCCAGCAGCCCTGGGACACTCAACTATGGCTACACCTTC. As protein: CASSPGTLNYGYTF.

The chain recombines TRBV15 with TRBJ1-3; maybe TRBD1 (5 bases). The ends were cut back, 1 base at V and 3 bases at J, with 16 bases in the middle. The CDR3 is 17 residues long. The germline gives CDR1 LNHNV, CDR2 YYDKDF (reference sequence). The CDR3 bases are TGTGCCACCAGCAGAGCCCTTTTGAGGGACGATGGAAACACCATATATTTT. This encodes CATSRALLRDDGNTIYF.

This chain links TRBV6-1 with TRBJ1-2, with D unresolved. Per germline, CDR1 MNHNS and CDR2 SASEGT. CDR3 size: 15 residues. Trimming left V 3 bases short and J 2 bases short, with 13 bases between. CDR3 loop: CASSDFAEGNYGYTF. As DNA, the CDR3 is TGTGCCAGCAGTGATTTCGCGGAGGGAAACTATGGCTACACCTTC.

This sequence joins TRBV5-3 and TRBJ1-2; D might be TRBD1 (5 bases). TRBV5-3 counts as an open reading frame of uncertain function. The V end was cut by 8 bases, the J end by 7 bases, with 18 bases between. The CDR3 runs to 13 residues. The CDR3, as DNA: TGTGCCAGCAGCAGTCCTACTGGGGCTGGCTACACCTTC. Its protein product is CASSSPTGAGYTF.

The V and J genes are TRBV11-3 and TRBJ1-5, with D hard to call. The CDR3 totals 16 residues. Trimming pared 0 bases from V and 1 base from J, leaving 10 bases between. Per the germline V gene, CDR1 is SGHNT and CDR2 is YENEEA. CDR3 amino acids: CASSLDPLGSNQPQHF. The CDR3 nucleotides read TGTGCCAGCAGCTTAGATCCGTTGGGGAGCAATCAGCCCCAGCATTTT.

The V gene is TRBV10-2, the J gene TRBJ1-3, with TRBD1 matching 12 bases. The CDR3 has 16 residues. V shed 4 bases and J 1 base; nucleotides not matched to a gene: 2. Germline V lookup: CDR1 WSHSY, CDR2 SAAADI. CDR3 in amino acids: CASSGDRGRSGNTIYF. CDR3 sequence (DNA): TGCGCCAGCAGTGGGGACAGGGGGCGGTCTGGAAACACCATATATTTT.

This clonotype has just a few counts. The chain carries TRBV28 and TRBJ1-2; 8 bases are a match to TRBD1. With V trimmed by 5 bases and J by 4 bases, 6 bases remained unmatched. The CDR3 loop spans 14 amino acids. CDR1 is MDHEN, CDR2 SYDVKM, per germline. The CDR3 region is CASSRTGPGYGYTF. CDR3 bases: TGTGCCAGCAGTCGGACAGGGCCAGGCTATGGCTACACCTTC.

The chain joins TRBV10-1 to TRBJ2-5; D ambiguous. Trimming removed 6 bases at V and 5 bases at J, with 10 bases between. This CDR3 has 12 residues. In germline, CDR1 is WNHNN, CDR2 SYGVQD (reference sequence). The chain's CDR3 is CASRKREETQYF. The CDR3 DNA is TGCGCCAGCAGGAAACGCGAGGAGACCCAGTACTTC.

This chain uses TRBV7-3 with TRBJ1-1; D remains ambiguous. V lost 2 bases to trimming and J lost 6 bases, with 7 bases between them. The CDR3 covers 12 residues. Germline loops: CDR1 SGHTA, CDR2 FQGTGA. The DNA for the CDR3 is TGTGCCAGCAGCTTAGTCGGCGCTGAAGCTTTCTTT. Translating gives CASSLVGAEAFF.

The chain joins TRBV15 to TRBJ1-3; D remains ambiguous. The CDR3 is made up of 13 amino acids. The germline V and J ends were trimmed by 3 bases and 3 bases, with 6 bases remaining between them. Germline loops: CDR1 LNHNV, CDR2 YYDKDF (reference sequence). The CDR3 DNA is TGTGCCACCAGCAGGGGGATTGGAAACACCATATATTTT. Its protein product is CATSRGIGNTIYF.

This clonotype appeared a few times. The chain is built from TRBV7-9 and TRBJ1-1; 7 bases match TRBD1. Germline-derived CDR1 and CDR2 are SEHNR and FQNEAQ (reference sequence). The CDR3 has 13 amino acids. V lost 4 bases to trimming and J lost 4 bases; unmatched junction nucleotides: 3. The CDR3: CASSYTGVTEAFF. The DNA of the CDR3 is TGTGCCAGCAGCTACACAGGGGTCACTGAAGCTTTCTTT. Full variable domain (missing parts from reference TRBV7-9 and TRBJ1-1): DTGVSQNPRHKITKRGQNVTFRCDPISEHNRLYWYRQTLGQGPEFLTYFQNEAQLEKSRLLSDRFSAERPKGSFSTLEIQRTEQGDSAMYLCASSYTGVTEAFFGQGTRLTVV.

This chain uses TRBV20-1 with TRBJ1-1, with D unresolved. V lost 5 bases and J 2 bases, leaving 12 bases between the germline ends. Germline lookup yields CDR1 DFQATT and CDR2 SNEGSKA (reference sequence). CDR3 length: 13 residues. The CDR3 DNA sequence: TGCAGTGCTGGGCGGGGAGTTAACACTGAAGCTTTCTTT. This encodes CSAGRGVNTEAFF.

The sample holds a few counts of this clonotype. The chain recombines TRBV6-2 or TRBV6-3 with TRBJ2-5; the D is unclear. This CDR3 contains 11 residues. The germline V gene encodes CDR1 MNHEY and CDR2 SVGEGT. V was pared by 2 bases and J by 4 bases, with 2 bases between. CDR3 region: CASSYIETQYF. In DNA form, the CDR3 reads TGTGCCAGCAGTTACATAGAGACCCAGTACTTC.

This sequence joins TRBV24-1 and TRBJ2-1; D is undetermined. V dropped 1 base and J dropped 3 bases, with 12 bases sitting between them. The CDR3 runs to 16 residues. Per the germline V gene, CDR1 is KGHDR and CDR2 is SFDVKD. Written as DNA, the CDR3 is TGTGCCACCAGTGATTTCTCGAACGAGTTCTACAATGAGCAGTTCTTC. It encodes CATSDFSNEFYNEQFF.

The V call is TRBV7-3, the J call TRBJ2-3; weak D call: TRBD2 (6 bases). V gave up 2 bases and J gave up 9 bases, with 6 bases separating them. This CDR3 region has 11 residues. Germline CDR1 reads SGHTA; CDR2 reads FQGTGA. This chain's CDR3 is CASSLGGTQYF. In DNA, the CDR3 is TGTGCCAGCAGCTTAGGGGGGACGCAGTATTTT.

This clonotype showed up just a few times. The chain combines TRBV27 with TRBJ2-1; TRBD1 matches at 10 bases. Losses at the gene ends were 3 bases for V and 7 bases for J; bases not matched to a gene: 9. There are 16 residues in the CDR3. The germline gives CDR1 MNHEY, CDR2 SMNVEV (reference sequence). The CDR3 DNA sequence: TGTGCCAGCAGTTTGTCGGGACAGGGGCTGACTAATGAGCAGTTCTTC. Its protein product is CASSLSGQGLTNEQFF.

The rearrangement links TRBV6-1 to TRBJ1-2; TRBD1 aligns across 8 bases. J lost 5 bases, V lost 1 base, and 9 bases had no gene match. The germline gives CDR1 MNHNS, CDR2 SASEGT. The CDR3 loop spans 16 amino acids. CDR3 in amino acids: CASSEEETGDGYGYTF. The CDR3 nucleotides read TGTGCCAGCAGTGAAGAGGAGACAGGGGACGGGTATGGCTACACCTTC.

This clonotype has only a few counts. This rearrangement joins TRBV19 to TRBJ1-6; D not certain. The CDR3 loop spans 14 amino acids. Deletions cut 3 bases from V and 4 bases from J, with 7 bases between. Germline V gene data show CDR1 as LNHDA and CDR2 as SQIVND (reference sequence). CDR3 in DNA: TGTGCCAGTAGTATCGATAGGTATAATTCACCCCTCCACTTT. Translated, it gives CASSIDRYNSPLHF. The full variable domain, in which reference TRBV19 and TRBJ1-6 provide the parts outside the CDR3, is DGGITQSPKYLFRKEGQNVTLSCEQNLNHDAMYWYRQDPGQGLRLIYYSQIVNDFQKGDIAEGYSVSREKKESFPLTVTSAQKNPTAFYLCASSIDRYNSPLHFGNGTRLTVT.